This T cell receptor (beta chain) was sequenced in a study of blood T cell repertoires in COVID-19. The CDR3 contains 15 residues. Germline V gives CDR1 SGHRS, CDR2 YFSETQ. V was clipped by 4 bases and J by 1 base; unmatched bases: 7. Assay used: immunoSEQ multiplex PCR; TCRdb lists only in-frame clones, some missing. Among tens of thousands of clones listed, roughly 84% were seen once. The chain is built from TRBV5-1 and TRBJ2-5, with 7 bases fitting TRBD2. Sequenced: peripheral blood. The receptor's source is a human donor in a cohort sampled during active COVID-19. The CDR3, as DNA: TGCGCCAGCAGCCGTGCGGGAGAACCCCAAGAGACCCAGTACTTC. The encoded protein is CASSRAGEPQETQYF.